This TCR beta chain stems from a study of regulatory T cells in long-lasting Graves disease. Study conclusions and caveats: TRBV28 was favored in persistent disease, as were TRBJ1-2 and TRBJ2-5.

For TCR beta, libraries came from iRepertoire HTBI primers and Arm-PCR of CDR3 regions. One entry per CDR3 protein, called by TCRdb with MiXCR from the multiplex PCR reads. The sample contains about 200,000 distinct CDR3 sequences, 15% to 20% of which appear only once. V was clipped by 4 bases and J by 3 bases, with 7 bases between them. The CDR3 extends over 12 amino acids. Germline V gene data show CDR1 as SGDLS and CDR2 as YYNGEE. This clonotype was seen a few times. Its antigen is unidentified. Time point denoted: newly diagnosed GD, antithyroid drugs for less than 3 months. The TCR library was made from RNA extracted from PBMCs. The sample was also reused in another study, on T cells in Graves' hyperthyroidism and ophthalmopathy.

Material: peripheral blood mononuclear cells (PBMCs), obtained at new diagnosis, from a patient treated with antithyroid drugs. The clonotype originates from a woman aged 30 to 39 with Graves disease. The chain combines TRBV9 with TRBJ1-2, with D uncertain. CDR3 sequence reads: CASSSDYYGYTF. The CDR3 DNA reads as TGTGCCAGCAGCTCGGACTACTATGGCTACACCTTC.